This entry is about one TCR beta chain. This specimen comes from a study of blood T cell repertoires in COVID-19. For the study at large: Samples came from the United States, Italy and Spain, spanning acute and convalescent COVID-19. Sources were T cells, B-cell-depleted T cells, or PBMCs; the material itself was cDNA or gDNA.

As handled by the study authors: Quantification of nucleated cells was approximated via reference gene primer amplification. Assay: immunoSEQ multiplex PCR; the TCRdb copy retains only in-frame clones and omits some. Clone size and V and J calls were adopted from that table, with D and trimming inferred from the DNA. The sample has over 250,000 clones, 89% seen once; the top ten hold roughly 2.1%. This CDR3 comprises 13 residues. Per germline, CDR1 GTSNPN and CDR2 SVGIG (reference sequence). V dropped 3 bases and J dropped 2; count of bases not matched to a gene: 3. The receptor's source is a man over 45 with acute or convalescent COVID-19. This sequence joins TRBV30 and TRBJ1-2; 7 bases match TRBD1. Material: peripheral blood. CDR3 region: CAWSSGQNYGYTF. DNA for the CDR3: TGTGCCTGGAGCTCGGGACAGAACTATGGCTACACCTTC.